This record concerns one T cell receptor beta chain sequence. Its target is unknown. The assay was immunoSEQ multiplex PCR, and TCRdb's table has in-frame clones only and misses some. The data show 10,000 or so clones, approximately 90% seen once. Indicated time point: approximately ten-day in vitro stimulation with candidate neoantigen peptide 3. An approximately 10-day in vitro culture was run per each of over five reactive peptides. The entry originates in a study of PD-1 blockade in mismatch repair-deficient tumors. V shed 1 base and J shed 1 base, with 10 bases lying between them. This CDR3 comprises 15 residues. Per the germline V gene, CDR1 is SGHTA and CDR2 is FQGNSA.

This receptor was obtained from an adult with mismatch repair-deficient cancer. This chain joins TRBV7-2 and TRBJ2-5; no clear D. The material sequenced was cells cultured in vitro, taken from a patient treated with pembrolizumab. The CDR3 DNA follows: TGTGCCAGCAGCTTAGTGGCGCCACCCCAAGAGACCCAGTACTTC. Its translation is CASSLVAPPQETQYF.